These 26 T cell receptor beta chains were sequenced from one sample in a study of graft-versus-host responses after intestinal transplantation. Only in-frame clones appear in the TCRdb table, and some are missing; sequencing was by immunoSEQ multiplex PCR. This sample has 130,000 or so clones, with roughly nine tenths found just once. Antigen specificity for these receptors is unknown. The sequences come from unstimulated CD4+ T cells sorted from spleen or lymph node cells, collected before intestinal transplant. All receptors derive from a human donor who received an intestinal transplant.

Only one count was recorded for this clone. The gene calls are TRBV5-6 and TRBJ1-3, with D maybe TRBD1 (6 bases). In germline, CDR1 is SGHDT, CDR2 YYEEEE. Trimming shortened V by 4 bases and J by 1 base, and 15 bases separated the two germline ends. The CDR3 is made up of 16 amino acids. CDR3 amino acids: CASSRSGGNSGNTIYF. CDR3 sequence (DNA): TGTGCCAGCAGCCGATCGGGGGGCAATTCTGGAAACACCATATATTTT.

The V and J genes are TRBV10-3 and TRBJ1-2, with D unclear. With 4 bases removed from V and 7 bases from J, the gap between germline ends came to 10 bases. Germline-derived CDR1 and CDR2 are ENHRY and SYGVKD. The CDR3 extends over 12 amino acids. CDR3 protein: CAISGMGSGYTF. The CDR3 nucleotides are TGTGCCATCAGTGGGATGGGAAGTGGCTACACCTTC.

The CDR3 DNA reads as TGTGCCAGCAGCCACTGGGGCGGGGAGACCCAGTACTTC. Its translation: CASSHWGGETQYF. The chain is built from TRBV11-3 and TRBJ2-5; D may correspond to TRBD1 or TRBD2 (5 bases each). Deletions cut 5 bases from V and 5 bases from J, with 12 bases between. CDR1 and CDR2 (germline): SGHNT, YENEEA. CDR3 length equals 13 residues.

V usage is TRBV27 and J usage is TRBJ1-6; possibly TRBD1 for D (5 bases). Between the trimmed V and J ends, which lost 5 bases and 10 bases, there was a span of 15 bases. The CDR3 is 14 amino acids. Germline V gene data show CDR1 as MNHEY and CDR2 as SMNVEV (reference sequence). As DNA, the CDR3 is TGTGCCAGCAGTCCTTTGCGGGGGAACTCACCCCTCCACTTT. It codes for CASSPLRGNSPLHF.

The chain employs TRBV7-3 and TRBJ1-1, with D maybe TRBD1 (5 bases). This CDR3 contains 14 residues. Germline lookup yields CDR1 SGHTA and CDR2 FQGTGA. The V gene lost 2 bases and the J gene lost 6 bases, with 13 bases spanning the gap. CDR3 residues: CASSLQGGESEAFF. The CDR3, as DNA: TGTGCCAGCAGCTTACAGGGAGGGGAGTCTGAAGCTTTCTTT.

The chain uses TRBV5-6 and TRBJ2-1, with TRBD1 identical over 9 bases. V gave up 1 base and J gave up 7 bases; unmatched junction bases: 9. This CDR3 is 16 amino acids long. Germline V gene sequence: CDR1 SGHDT, CDR2 YYEEEE. The CDR3 nucleotides are TGTGCCAGCAGCTTGCCCGGGACAGGGCTAGGGAATGAGCAGTTCTTC. Its protein product is CASSLPGTGLGNEQFF.

The chain combines TRBV4-2 with TRBJ2-7; D is uncertain. This CDR3 has 12 residues. Germline V gene data show CDR1 as LGHNA and CDR2 as YNFKEQ. V was pared by 1 base and J by 6 bases, with 7 bases between. The CDR3 bases are TGTGCCAGCAGCCAAGTTGGTGGCGAGCAGTACTTC. Residues: CASSQVGGEQYF.

The chain links TRBV10-1 to TRBJ1-2; D is perhaps TRBD1 (5 bases). With 9 bases removed from V and 4 bases from J, the gap between germline ends came to 15 bases. CDR1 and CDR2 (germline): WNHNN, SYGVQD (reference sequence). The CDR3 runs 13 residues. DNA of the CDR3: TGCGCCAGTTCGGGACTGGGGTCCTATGGCTACACCTTC. This gives the protein CASSGLGSYGYTF.

This chain connects TRBV18 to TRBJ2-7; TRBD1 aligns across 10 bases. This CDR3 comprises 16 residues. V was pared by 3 bases and J by 4 bases, with 9 bases of the junction left unmatched. Germline CDR1 reads KGHSH; CDR2 reads LQKENI. CDR3 nucleotide sequence: TGTGCCAGCTCACCGATGGACAGGGGGATCGTTTACGAGCAGTACTTC. Protein sequence: CASSPMDRGIVYEQYF.

This clone has a handful of counts. The chain carries TRBV7-8 and TRBJ2-3; D is undetermined. The CDR3 consists of 11 residues. Germline V gene sequence: CDR1 SGHVS, CDR2 FQNEAQ. V lost 5 bases, J lost 3 bases, and 3 bases lay in between. The CDR3 spells CASSKTDTQYF. For the CDR3, the DNA is TGTGCCAGCAGCAAAACAGATACGCAGTATTTT.

J is TRBJ2-5 and V is TRBV6-6; TRBD2 matches at 8 bases. The J call is doubtful: the DNA matches TRBJ2-7 better. The CDR3 sequence is 13 residues long. Germline values: CDR1 MNHNY, CDR2 SVGAGI (reference sequence). This CDR3 is CASAGGGSYEQYF. CDR3 nucleotides: TGTGCCAGCGCGGGGGGCGGCTCCTACGAGCAGTACTTC.

V usage is TRBV6-5 and J usage is TRBJ1-5, with D possibly being TRBD1 (6 bases). CDR1 MNHEY and CDR2 SVGAGI come from the germline V gene. The CDR3 spans 15 residues. Trimming removed 7 bases at V and 6 bases at J, with 19 bases between. The CDR3 sequence: CASIYIKGGSQPQHF. CDR3 in DNA: TGTGCCAGCATTTATATCAAGGGGGGGTCTCAGCCCCAGCATTTT.

The V gene is TRBV25-1, the J gene TRBJ2-5; D uncertain. Trimming removed 1 base from V and 1 base from J, with 13 bases in between. The CDR3 extends over 16 amino acids. The V gene's germline CDR1 is MGHDK and CDR2 SYGVNS. For the CDR3, the DNA is TGTGCCAGCAGTGAATTGGGCGGAAGAAGCCAAGAGACCCAGTACTTC. As protein: CASSELGGRSQETQYF. Based on the CDR3 plus reference TRBV25-1 and TRBJ2-5, the full variable domain is EADIYQTPRYLVIGTGKKITLECSQTMGHDKMYWYQQDPGMELHLIHYSYGVNSTEKGDLSSESTVSRIRTEHFPLTLESARPSHTSQYLCASSELGGRSQETQYFGPGTRLLVL.

This clone showed up just a few times. The chain uses TRBV19 and TRBJ1-2, with D tentatively TRBD1 (5 bases). This CDR3 is 15 amino acids long. The germline CDR1 and CDR2 sequences are LNHDA and SQIVND (reference sequence). The ends were cut back, 6 bases at V and 0 bases at J, with 14 bases in the middle. CDR3 coding DNA: TGTGCCAGTAGCACGGACACCTATCCTAACTATGGCTACACCTTC. Its translation: CASSTDTYPNYGYTF.

This clone was seen a single time. This chain uses TRBV12-5 with TRBJ2-1, with D unclear. The germline V and J ends were trimmed by 3 bases and 8 bases, with 8 bases remaining between them. CDR3 size: 12 residues. The germline CDR1 and CDR2 sequences are LGHNT and FRNRAP. CDR3 sequence (DNA): TGTGCTAGTGGTTTCTTCCTGGATGAGCAGTTCTTC. Translation gives CASGFFLDEQFF.

V is TRBV25-1 and J is TRBJ1-1; D ambiguous. Per the germline V gene, CDR1 is MGHDK and CDR2 is SYGVNS. The ends were cut back, 4 bases at V and 4 bases at J, with 7 bases in the middle. The CDR3 consists of 12 residues. The CDR3 DNA reads as TGTGCCAGCAGTGTTGAGGGCACTGAAGCTTTCTTT. Encoded protein: CASSVEGTEAFF.

The chain carries TRBV20-1 and TRBJ2-1; D is ambiguous. CDR1 is DFQATT, CDR2 SNEGSKA, per germline (reference sequence). The CDR3 totals 11 residues. V lost 4 bases to trimming and J lost 7 bases, with 8 bases between them. In nucleotides, the CDR3 is TGCAGTGCTACCCTTGGGAATGAGCAGTTCTTC. Amino acid sequence: CSATLGNEQFF.

V and J are TRBV15 and TRBJ2-7, with D maybe TRBD1 (5 bases). Germline lookup yields CDR1 LNHNV and CDR2 YYDKDF (reference sequence). This CDR3 contains 14 residues. With 1 base removed from V and 3 bases from J, the gap between germline ends came to 10 bases. The CDR3 region has the DNA TGTGCCACCAGCAGAGCCGGGCAGGGCTACGAGCAGTACTTC. Its protein is CATSRAGQGYEQYF.

V usage is TRBV30 and J usage is TRBJ1-2, with D possibly being TRBD1 (5 bases). From germline, CDR1 is GTSNPN and CDR2 SVGIG (reference sequence). Between the trimmed V and J ends, which lost 3 bases and 2 bases, there was a span of 10 bases. The CDR3 is 13 amino acids. The CDR3 is CAWRQGENYGYTF. The CDR3 DNA reads TGTGCCTGGAGGCAGGGAGAAAACTATGGCTACACCTTC.

The genes are TRBV6-1 and TRBJ2-6; 7 nucleotides align to TRBD1. The V segment lost 2 bases and the J segment 0 bases; nucleotides outside the gene matches: 4. CDR1 and CDR2 from the germline V gene are MNHNS and SASEGT. The CDR3 has 17 amino acids. CDR3 amino acids: CASSERRDSSGANVLTF. The CDR3, as DNA: TGTGCCAGCAGTGAACGCCGGGACAGCTCTGGGGCCAACGTCCTGACTTTC.

As for this clone: Distinct nucleotide sequences in the sample also encode this CDR3. J is TRBJ1-1 and V is TRBV18, with D possibly being TRBD1 (6 bases). V lost 4 bases and J lost 1, with 10 bases in between. The CDR3 contains 14 residues. The germline gives CDR1 KGHSH, CDR2 LQKENI. This CDR3 reads CASSRAGENTEAFF. CDR3 DNA sequence: TGTGCCAGCTCACGGGCAGGGGAGAACACTGAAGCTTTCTTT.

The chain carries TRBV19 and TRBJ1-6; 8 nucleotides align to TRBD1. From germline, CDR1 is LNHDA and CDR2 SQIVND (reference sequence). The V segment lost 7 bases and the J segment 8 bases; nucleotides outside the gene matches: 4. CDR3 length: 13 amino acids. CDR3 in DNA: TGTGCCAGTAAAGGGACAGGCCATTCACCCCTCCACTTT. This sequence encodes CASKGTGHSPLHF.

J is TRBJ1-2 and V is TRBV18; D is ambiguous. V lost 0 bases and J 4 bases, leaving 12 bases between the germline ends. The germline CDR1 and CDR2 sequences are KGHSH and LQKENI. The CDR3 is 15 residues long. The CDR3 region is CASSPPSGTVYGYTF. The CDR3 coding sequence is TGTGCCAGCTCACCACCATCAGGAACGGTCTATGGCTACACCTTC.

The gene calls are TRBV5-1 and TRBJ2-1; D gene uncertain. CDR3 length equals 12 residues. The germline V gene has CDR1 SGHRS and CDR2 YFSETQ. V lost 0 bases and J 7 bases, leaving 5 bases between the germline ends. As DNA, the CDR3 is TGCGCCAGCAGCTTGGTCGAAAATGAGCAGTTCTTC. Translated: CASSLVENEQFF.

This clone was found once. V gene TRBV6-5 combines with J gene TRBJ1-1; a possible D gene is TRBD1 (5 bases). Germline lookup yields CDR1 MNHEY and CDR2 SVGAGI. Trimming took off 2 bases at V and 6 bases at J, with 13 bases between the two ends. The CDR3 totals 14 residues. The CDR3 spells CASSYGEGLPEAFF. The DNA of the CDR3 is TGTGCCAGCAGTTACGGGGAGGGGTTGCCTGAAGCTTTCTTT.

This chain joins TRBV6-1 and TRBJ2-2; D is uncertain. V shed 7 bases and J shed 7 bases, with 13 bases lying between them. Per the germline V gene, CDR1 is MNHNS and CDR2 is SASEGT. The CDR3 runs to 13 residues. This CDR3 is CASIDFLGGELFF. DNA for the CDR3: TGTGCCAGCATAGATTTTTTGGGCGGGGAGCTGTTTTTT.